This T cell receptor (beta chain) is from a study of early T cells in non-severe SARS-CoV-2 infection. General study findings and limits: Sequences matched to VDJdb favored anti-spike CD8 responses, while private and CD4 specificities were missed.

TCRdb analysed the 5' RACE reads with MiXCR anew, one entry per CDR3 protein. The profile shows more than 65,000 distinct CDR3 sequences, 3.5% to 6% of them singletons. The sample holds a few counts of this clonotype. Its antigen remains unidentified. Trimming removed 5 bases from V and 5 bases from J; junction bases left unmatched: 6. The CDR3 sequence is 15 residues long. Germline assignment: CDR1 MNHEY and CDR2 SVGAGI. Specimen: whole blood, collected at baseline. This TCR was recovered from an adult who was a healthcare worker with PCR-confirmed SARS-CoV-2 infection or an uninfected control (not recorded which). The donor label of this sample is uncertain. V usage is TRBV6-5 and J usage is TRBJ1-5, with 10 positions matching TRBD1. The CDR3 spells CASSGDRGLDQPQHF. The CDR3, as DNA: TGTGCCAGCAGTGGGGACAGGGGTCTAGATCAGCCCCAGCATTTT.